A selection of T cell receptor beta chains follows, all from one sample in a study of cytomegalovirus exposure and HLA in healthy donors. The assay was immunoSEQ multiplex PCR, and TCRdb's table has in-frame clones only and misses some. The table lists under 200,000 clones, around 80% of them singletons, with about 4.8% in the top ten. The specimen sequenced was PBMCs. Source of these receptors: a man aged 25-45 years in good health and CMV-seronegative. Each CDR3 is given with its conserved first and last residue. Fields, in order: CDR3 DNA, CDR3 protein, D gene, J gene, V gene, clone size. A D gene is named only where the DNA matches it firmly. Clone size appears in some rows only: once, few, many, or a class for an expanded clone.

CDR3nt: TGTGCCAGCAGCCGAGGGGGCGTCACTGAAGCTTTCTTT
CDR3aa: CASSRGGVTEAFF
d_gene: TRBD1
j_gene: TRBJ1-1
v_gene: TRBV7-2
abundance: -

CDR3nt: TGTGCCAGCAGTTTAGCGGGGGCCACTGAAGCTTTCTTT
CDR3aa: CASSLAGATEAFF
d_gene: -
j_gene: TRBJ1-1
v_gene: TRBV28
abundance: -

CDR3nt: TGTGCCAGCAGTGATGGCAGGACAGAAGCTTTCTTT
CDR3aa: CASSDGRTEAFF
d_gene: -
j_gene: TRBJ1-1
v_gene: TRBV6-5
abundance: -

CDR3nt: TGCAGCGTCTCCCTAGCTGCGGACACTGAAGCTTTCTTT
CDR3aa: CSVSLAADTEAFF
d_gene: -
j_gene: TRBJ1-1
v_gene: TRBV29-1
abundance: -

CDR3nt: TGTGCCAGCAGTGTCCCCACAGGGGATGGGACCCAGTACTTC
CDR3aa: CASSVPTGDGTQYF
d_gene: TRBD1
j_gene: TRBJ2-5
v_gene: TRBV28
abundance: -

CDR3nt: TGTGCCAGCAGTCGACTAGATACGCAGTATTTT
CDR3aa: CASSRLDTQYF
d_gene: -
j_gene: TRBJ2-3
v_gene: TRBV27
abundance: once

CDR3nt: TGTGCCAGCAGCTTTCCGGCCGGGACATCAACTAACTATGGCTACACCTTC
CDR3aa: CASSFPAGTSTNYGYTF
d_gene: -
j_gene: TRBJ1-2
v_gene: TRBV7-2
abundance: -

CDR3nt: TGTGCCATCGCAGGACAGGGGCGGTCTGGGGCCAACGTCCTGACTTTC
CDR3aa: CAIAGQGRSGANVLTF
d_gene: TRBD1
j_gene: TRBJ2-6
v_gene: TRBV10-3
abundance: -

CDR3nt: TGTGCCAGCTCACCACCGGTGGGGCGGAACACTGAAGCTTTCTTT
CDR3aa: CASSPPVGRNTEAFF
d_gene: -
j_gene: TRBJ1-1
v_gene: TRBV18
abundance: once

CDR3nt: TGCAGCGTTCGCGGAGCTAACTATGGCTACACCTTC
CDR3aa: CSVRGANYGYTF
d_gene: -
j_gene: TRBJ1-2
v_gene: TRBV29-1
abundance: once

CDR3nt: TGTGCCAGCAGTTTCGGGACAATCGACGAGCAGTACTTC
CDR3aa: CASSFGTIDEQYF
d_gene: -
j_gene: TRBJ2-7
v_gene: TRBV28
abundance: -

CDR3nt: TGTGCCAGCAGTCTCTCGACAGGGGCCTACGAGCAGTACTTC
CDR3aa: CASSLSTGAYEQYF
d_gene: TRBD1
j_gene: TRBJ2-7
v_gene: TRBV28
abundance: -